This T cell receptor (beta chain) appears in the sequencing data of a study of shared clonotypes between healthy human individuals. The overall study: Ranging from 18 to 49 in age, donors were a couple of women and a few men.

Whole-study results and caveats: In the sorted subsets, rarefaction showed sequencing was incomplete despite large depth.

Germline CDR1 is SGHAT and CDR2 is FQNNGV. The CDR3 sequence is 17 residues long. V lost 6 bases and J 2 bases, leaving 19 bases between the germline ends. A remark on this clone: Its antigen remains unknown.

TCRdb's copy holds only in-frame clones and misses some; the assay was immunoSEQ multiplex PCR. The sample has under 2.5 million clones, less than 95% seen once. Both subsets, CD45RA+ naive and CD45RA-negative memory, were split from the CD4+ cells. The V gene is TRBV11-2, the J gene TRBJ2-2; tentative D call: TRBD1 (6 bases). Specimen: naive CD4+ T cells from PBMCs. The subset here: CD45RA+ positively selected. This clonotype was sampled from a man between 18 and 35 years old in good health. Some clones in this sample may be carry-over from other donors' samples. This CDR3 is CASSYTRGVYNTGELFF. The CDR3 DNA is TGTGCCAGCAGTTACACCAGGGGAGTCTACAACACCGGGGAGCTGTTTTTT.